The present TCR beta chain was sequenced within a study of tumor and adjacent non-tumor tissue in lung cancer. Whole-study context: Aged roughly 31 to 85 years, patients included roughly eleven men and a few women with stage I to III disease. Samples averaged about 3.8 million productive TCRbeta reads each. Study-wide results and caveats: Compared with tumor, normal lung showed significantly lower TCR diversity. Patients with more diverse tumor TCRs had worse survival.

There are many counts of this clonotype. What it binds is unknown. A modified ARM-PCR protocol with three rounds of nested PCR amplified TCRbeta. TCRdb called the multiplex PCR reads again in MiXCR, with one record for every CDR3 protein. The sample yields approximately 100,000 distinct CDR3 sequences, roughly 80% seen once. The template was RNA from unsorted bulk tissue. CDR3 size: 19 residues. J lost 7 bases, V lost 7 bases, and 18 bases had no gene match. Per the germline V gene, CDR1 is MNHEY and CDR2 is SVGEGT. The chain recombines TRBV6-2 or TRBV6-3 with TRBJ2-1, with TRBD2 identical over 14 bases. This clonotype was sampled from an older woman with non-small cell lung cancer. Specimen: lung tumor tissue. CDR3 bases: TGTGCCAGCACCCACGACGGGACTAGCGGGAGATGGGATCGGAATGAGCAGTTCTTC. Translating it yields CASTHDGTSGRWDRNEQFF.